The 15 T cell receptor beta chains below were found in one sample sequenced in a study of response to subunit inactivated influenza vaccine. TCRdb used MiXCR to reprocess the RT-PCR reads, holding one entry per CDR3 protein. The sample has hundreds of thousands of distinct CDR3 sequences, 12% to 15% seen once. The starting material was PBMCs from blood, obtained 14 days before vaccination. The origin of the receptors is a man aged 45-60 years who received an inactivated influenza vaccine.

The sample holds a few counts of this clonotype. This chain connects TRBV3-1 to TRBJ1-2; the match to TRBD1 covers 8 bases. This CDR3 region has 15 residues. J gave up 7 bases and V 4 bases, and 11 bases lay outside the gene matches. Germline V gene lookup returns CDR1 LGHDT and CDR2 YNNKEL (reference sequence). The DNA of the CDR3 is TGTGCCAGCAGCCGATCGGCCGGGACAGGAGGTGGCTACACCTTC. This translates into CASSRSAGTGGGYTF. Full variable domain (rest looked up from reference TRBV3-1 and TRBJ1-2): DTAVSQTPKYLVTQMGNDKSIKCEQNLGHDTMYWYKQDSKKFLKIMFSYNNKELIINETVPNRFSPKSPDKAHLNLHINSLELGDSAVYFCASSRSAGTGGGYTFGSGTRLTVV.

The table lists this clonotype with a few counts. The DNA of the CDR3 is TGCAGTGCGGTTGACAGGGGGACCGGGGAGCTGTTTTTT. It specifies CSAVDRGTGELFF. The V and J genes are TRBV20-1 and TRBJ2-2; 9 positions match TRBD1. The germline V gene encodes CDR1 DFQATT and CDR2 SNEGSKA (reference sequence). Trimming took 6 bases from V and 5 from J; bases not matched to a gene: 4. The CDR3 contains 13 residues.

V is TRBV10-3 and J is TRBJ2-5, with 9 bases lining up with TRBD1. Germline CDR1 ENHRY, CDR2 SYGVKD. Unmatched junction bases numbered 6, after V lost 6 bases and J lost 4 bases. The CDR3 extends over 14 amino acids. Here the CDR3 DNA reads TGTGCCATCAGAAGACAGGGGGTAGGAGAGACCCAGTACTTC. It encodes CAIRRQGVGETQYF.

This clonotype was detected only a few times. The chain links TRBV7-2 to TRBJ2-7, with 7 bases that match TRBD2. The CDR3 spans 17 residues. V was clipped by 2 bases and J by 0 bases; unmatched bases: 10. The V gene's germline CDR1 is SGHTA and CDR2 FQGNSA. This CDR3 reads CASSLSWSSGDSYEQYF. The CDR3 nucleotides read TGTGCCAGCAGCTTAAGTTGGTCTAGCGGAGACTCCTACGAGCAGTACTTC. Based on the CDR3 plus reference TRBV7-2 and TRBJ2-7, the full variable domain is GAGVSQSPSNKVTEKGKDVELRCDPISGHTALYWYRQSLGQGLEFLIYFQGNSAPDKSGLPSDRFSAERTGGSVSTLTIQRTQQEDSAVYLCASSLSWSSGDSYEQYFGPGTRLTVT.

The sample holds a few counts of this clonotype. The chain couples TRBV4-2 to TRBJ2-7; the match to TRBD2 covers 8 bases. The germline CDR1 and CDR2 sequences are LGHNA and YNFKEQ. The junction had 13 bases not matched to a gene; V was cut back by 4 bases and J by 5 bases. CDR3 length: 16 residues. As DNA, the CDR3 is TGTGCCAGCAGCCCGGGTAGTACGGGAGGGCCAGACGAGCAGTACTTC. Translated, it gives CASSPGSTGGPDEQYF.

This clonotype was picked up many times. CDR3 in DNA: TGTGCCAGCAGTTACCCTAGGACAGGGTTCGCTCAGCCCCAGCATTTT. It specifies CASSYPRTGFAQPQHF. V is TRBV6-2 or TRBV6-3 and J is TRBJ1-5, with 8 bases aligning to TRBD1. After removal of 2 bases from V and 6 bases from J, the junction contained 9 bases not matched to a gene. The CDR3 spans 16 residues. Looked up from germline, CDR1 is MNHEY and CDR2 is SVGEGT.

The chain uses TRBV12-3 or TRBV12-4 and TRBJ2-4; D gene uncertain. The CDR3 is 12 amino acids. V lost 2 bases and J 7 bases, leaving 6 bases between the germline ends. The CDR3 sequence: CASSLLNNIQYF. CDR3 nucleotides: TGTGCCAGCAGTTTATTGAATAACATTCAGTACTTC.

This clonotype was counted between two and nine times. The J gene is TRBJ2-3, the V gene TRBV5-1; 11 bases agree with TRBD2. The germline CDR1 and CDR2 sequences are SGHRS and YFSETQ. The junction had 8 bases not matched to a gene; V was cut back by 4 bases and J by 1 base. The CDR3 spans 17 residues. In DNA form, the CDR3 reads TGCGCCAGCAGCATGGTAGCGGGGGGGTCCGGCACAGATACGCAGTATTTT. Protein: CASSMVAGGSGTDTQYF.

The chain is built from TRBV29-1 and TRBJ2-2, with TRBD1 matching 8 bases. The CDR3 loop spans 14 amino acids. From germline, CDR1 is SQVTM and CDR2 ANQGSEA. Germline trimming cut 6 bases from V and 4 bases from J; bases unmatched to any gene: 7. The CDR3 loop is CSVATGVSTGELFF. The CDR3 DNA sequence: TGCAGCGTGGCGACAGGGGTTTCCACCGGGGAGCTGTTTTTT.

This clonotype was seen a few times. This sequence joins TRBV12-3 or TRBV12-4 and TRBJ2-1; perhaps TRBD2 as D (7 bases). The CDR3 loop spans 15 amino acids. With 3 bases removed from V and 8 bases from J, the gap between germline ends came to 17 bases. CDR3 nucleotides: TGTGCCAGCAGTTTTCTGTGGGGGGGGGGCGATGAGCAGTTCTTC. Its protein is CASSFLWGGGDEQFF.

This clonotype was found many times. The CDR3: CSARDKVSPYTDTQYF. CDR3 in DNA: TGCAGTGCTAGAGACAAGGTCTCCCCCTACACAGATACGCAGTATTTT. The J gene is TRBJ2-3, the V gene TRBV20-1; D ambiguous. CDR1 and CDR2 from the germline V gene are DFQATT and SNEGSKA (reference sequence). The ends were cut back, 0 bases at V and 2 bases at J, with 15 bases in the middle. The CDR3 spans 16 residues.

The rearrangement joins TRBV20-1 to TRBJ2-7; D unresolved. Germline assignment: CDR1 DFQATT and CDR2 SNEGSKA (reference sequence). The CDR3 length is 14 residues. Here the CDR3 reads CTASLRSEPYEQYF. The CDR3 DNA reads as TGCACTGCGAGTCTAAGGAGCGAACCCTACGAGCAGTACTTC.

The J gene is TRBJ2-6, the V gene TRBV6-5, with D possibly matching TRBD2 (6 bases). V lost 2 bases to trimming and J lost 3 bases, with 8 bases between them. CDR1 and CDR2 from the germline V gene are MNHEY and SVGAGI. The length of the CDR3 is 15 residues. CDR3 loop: CASSYVGGGANVLTF. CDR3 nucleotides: TGTGCCAGCAGTTACGTCGGGGGTGGGGCCAACGTCCTGACTTTC.

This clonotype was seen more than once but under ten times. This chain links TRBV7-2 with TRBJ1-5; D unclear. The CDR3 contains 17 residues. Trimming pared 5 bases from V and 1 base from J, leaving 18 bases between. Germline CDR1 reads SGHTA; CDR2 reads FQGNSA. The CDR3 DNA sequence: TGTGCCAGCAGCCTCCTAGGCGGGAGTCGGAGCAATCAGCCCCAGCATTTT. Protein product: CASSLLGGSRSNQPQHF.

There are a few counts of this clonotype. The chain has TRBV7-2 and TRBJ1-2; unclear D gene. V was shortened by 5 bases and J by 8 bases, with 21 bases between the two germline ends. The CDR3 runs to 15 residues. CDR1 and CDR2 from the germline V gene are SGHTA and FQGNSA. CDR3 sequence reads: CASSLGPGYYYGYTF. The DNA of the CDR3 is TGTGCCAGCAGCCTAGGTCCCGGGTATTATTACGGCTACACCTTC.